The 11 T cell receptor beta chains below were found in one sample sequenced in a study of blood T cell repertoires in COVID-19 (dated by TCRdb to 2018 to 2020). Library creation used the immunoSEQ multiplex PCR assay. Sourced from immuneACCESS, this table was stored by TCRdb with only in-frame sequences that have V and J called. A share of the clones is absent; for the studies checked, an unresolved V gene accounts for under half, and the remainder has no known explanation. The sample table records 87,000 or so clones; over 80% of these occur just once. The ten largest clones take up about 16% of the sample. Sample: peripheral blood. The receptor source for this set is a woman of 80 years or more with active or convalescent COVID-19.

The CDR3 loop is CASSQGGLAGYNEQFF. The CDR3 nucleotides read TGTGCCAGCAGCCAAGGGGGACTAGCGGGTTACAATGAGCAGTTCTTC. This sequence joins TRBV4-2 and TRBJ2-1, with TRBD2 matching over 12 bases. The germline V gene has CDR1 LGHNA and CDR2 YNFKEQ. J lost 4 bases, V lost 1 base, and 2 bases had no gene match. CDR3 length: 16 residues.

The chain couples TRBV30 to TRBJ1-1, with 8 bases aligning to TRBD1. Trimming removed 4 bases from V and 0 bases from J; junction bases left unmatched: 7. This CDR3 has 15 amino acids. From germline, CDR1 is GTSNPN and CDR2 SVGIG (reference sequence). This CDR3 reads CAWTQRTGMNTEAFF. DNA of the CDR3: TGTGCCTGGACCCAAAGGACAGGGATGAACACTGAAGCTTTCTTT.

This rearrangement joins TRBV6-5 to TRBJ1-1; tentatively, D is TRBD1 (5 bases). The CDR3 covers 11 residues. Trimming left V 6 bases short and J 5 bases short, with 7 bases between. Germline-derived CDR1 and CDR2 are MNHEY and SVGAGI. In nucleotides, the CDR3 is TGTGCCAGCAGGCGGGGGACTGAAGCTTTCTTT. Its translation is CASRRGTEAFF.

The rearrangement joins TRBV5-1 to TRBJ2-3; D might be TRBD2 (6 bases). Trimming took off 1 base at V and 4 bases at J, with 10 bases between the two ends. Germline CDR1 and CDR2: SGHRS and YFSETQ. The CDR3 extends over 14 amino acids. Here the CDR3 reads CASSLPGGPDTQYF. The CDR3 coding sequence is TGCGCCAGCAGCTTGCCAGGAGGGCCAGATACGCAGTATTTT.

The rearrangement uses TRBV3-1 (or the pseudogene TRBV3-2) and TRBJ2-7; a possible D gene is TRBD1 (6 bases). Trimming shortened V by 3 bases and J by 7 bases, and 25 bases separated the two germline ends. Germline lookup yields CDR1 LGHDT and CDR2 YNNKEL (reference sequence). The CDR3 runs to 17 residues. In DNA form, the CDR3 reads TGTGCCAGCAGCCAGACGGCTGCTCGACCAGGGGTTGAGGAGCAGTACTTC. Amino acids: CASSQTAARPGVEEQYF.

The chain is built from TRBV7-9 and TRBJ1-1, with D possibly TRBD1 on 5 matching bases. The CDR3 covers 15 residues. Trimming left V 2 bases short and J 3 bases short, with 13 bases between. Germline-derived CDR1 and CDR2 are SEHNR and FQNEAQ (reference sequence). As DNA, the CDR3 is TGTGCCAGCAGCTTATTTTTACGGGGGGACACTGAAGCTTTCTTT. Translation: CASSLFLRGDTEAFF. Full variable domain (remainder filled in from reference TRBV7-9 and TRBJ1-1): DTGVSQNPRHKITKRGQNVTFRCDPISEHNRLYWYRQTLGQGPEFLTYFQNEAQLEKSRLLSDRFSAERPKGSFSTLEIQRTEQGDSAMYLCASSLFLRGDTEAFFGQGTRLTVV.

The chain employs TRBV5-5 and TRBJ2-1; 10 nucleotides agree with TRBD2. CDR1 is SGHKS and CDR2 is YYEKEE in the germline V gene (reference sequence). Germline trimming cut 1 base from V and 5 bases from J; bases unmatched to any gene: 3. The CDR3 spans 15 residues. The CDR3 spells CASSLYLAGDNEQFF. CDR3 DNA: TGTGCCAGCAGCTTGTACCTAGCGGGGGACAATGAGCAGTTCTTC.

This clone was detected once. The rearrangement links TRBV25-1 to TRBJ1-4; D is unresolved. CDR3 size: 15 residues. Germline assignment: CDR1 MGHDK and CDR2 SYGVNS. V was shortened by 6 bases and J by 8 bases, with 19 bases between the two germline ends. In DNA, the CDR3 is TGTGCCAGCAGCGAGAGCGGTTCCCCCGGGGAAAAACTGTTTTTT. Residues: CASSESGSPGEKLFF.

J is TRBJ1-2 and V is TRBV4-1; D call uncertain. V lost 0 bases and J lost 0, with 8 bases in between. CDR1 is MGHRA and CDR2 is YSYEKL in the germline V gene. CDR3 size: 15 residues. The CDR3 spells CASSQDPTSNYGYTF. The CDR3 DNA follows: TGCGCCAGCAGCCAAGACCCTACTTCTAACTATGGCTACACCTTC.

This chain uses TRBV5-4 with TRBJ2-7, with 9 bases fitting TRBD1. Losses at the gene ends were 6 bases for V and 5 bases for J; bases not matched to a gene: 15. CDR1 SGHNT and CDR2 YYREEE come from the germline V gene (reference sequence). The CDR3 covers 16 residues. The CDR3 DNA is TGTGCCAGCAAGACAGCTCCGGGACAGGGAGGGGACGAGCAGTACTTC. Translating it yields CASKTAPGQGGDEQYF.

This clone was recorded once. The rearrangement uses TRBV29-1 and TRBJ2-4; D might be TRBD1 (6 bases). The CDR3 is 13 residues long. Trimming removed 7 bases from V and 8 bases from J, with 18 bases in between. Germline lookup yields CDR1 SQVTM and CDR2 ANQGSEA. The CDR3 sequence is CSAWVGGRDIQYF. In DNA form, the CDR3 reads TGCAGCGCTTGGGTTGGGGGCCGGGACATTCAGTACTTC.